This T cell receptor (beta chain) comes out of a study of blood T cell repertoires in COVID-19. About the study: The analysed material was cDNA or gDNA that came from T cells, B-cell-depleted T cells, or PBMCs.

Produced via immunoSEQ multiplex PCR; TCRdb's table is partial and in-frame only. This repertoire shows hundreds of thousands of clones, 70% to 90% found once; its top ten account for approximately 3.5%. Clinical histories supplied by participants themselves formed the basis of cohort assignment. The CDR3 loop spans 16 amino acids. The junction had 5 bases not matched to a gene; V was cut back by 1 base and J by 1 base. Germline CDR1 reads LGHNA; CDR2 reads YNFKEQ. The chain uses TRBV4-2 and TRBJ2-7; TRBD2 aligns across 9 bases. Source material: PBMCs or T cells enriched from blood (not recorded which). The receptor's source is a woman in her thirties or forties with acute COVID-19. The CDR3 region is CASSQGAGGRSYEQYF. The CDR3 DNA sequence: TGTGCCAGCAGCCAAGGGGCGGGAGGGAGGTCCTACGAGCAGTACTTC.